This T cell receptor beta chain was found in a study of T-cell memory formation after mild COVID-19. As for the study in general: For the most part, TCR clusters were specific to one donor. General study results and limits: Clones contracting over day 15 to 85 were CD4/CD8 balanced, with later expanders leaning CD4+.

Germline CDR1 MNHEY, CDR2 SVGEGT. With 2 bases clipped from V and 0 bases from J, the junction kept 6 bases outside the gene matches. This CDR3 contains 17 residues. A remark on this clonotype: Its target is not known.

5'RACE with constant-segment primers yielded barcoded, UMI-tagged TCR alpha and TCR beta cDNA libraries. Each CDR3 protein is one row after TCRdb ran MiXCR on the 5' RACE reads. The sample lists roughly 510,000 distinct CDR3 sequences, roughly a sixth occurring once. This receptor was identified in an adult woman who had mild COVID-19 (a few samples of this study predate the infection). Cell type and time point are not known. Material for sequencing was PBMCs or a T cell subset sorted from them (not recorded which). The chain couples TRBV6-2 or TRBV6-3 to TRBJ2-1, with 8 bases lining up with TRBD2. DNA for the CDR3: TGTGCCAGCAGTTACGGGAGCGGGAGTAACTCCTACAATGAGCAGTTCTTC. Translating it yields CASSYGSGSNSYNEQFF.